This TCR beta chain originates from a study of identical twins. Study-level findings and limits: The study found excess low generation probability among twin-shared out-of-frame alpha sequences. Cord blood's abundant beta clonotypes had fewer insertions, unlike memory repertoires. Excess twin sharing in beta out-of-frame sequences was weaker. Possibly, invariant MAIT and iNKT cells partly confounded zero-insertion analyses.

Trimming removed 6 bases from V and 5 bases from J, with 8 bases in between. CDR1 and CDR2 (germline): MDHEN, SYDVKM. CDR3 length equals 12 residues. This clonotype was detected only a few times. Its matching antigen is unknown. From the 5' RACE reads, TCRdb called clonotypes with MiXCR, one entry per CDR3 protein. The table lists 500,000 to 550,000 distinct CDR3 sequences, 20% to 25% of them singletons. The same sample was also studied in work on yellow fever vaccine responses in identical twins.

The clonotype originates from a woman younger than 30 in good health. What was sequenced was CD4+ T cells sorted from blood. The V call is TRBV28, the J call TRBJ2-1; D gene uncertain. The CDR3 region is CASSRHNNEQFF. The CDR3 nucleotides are TGTGCCAGCAGCCGTCACAACAATGAGCAGTTCTTC.